Following are 3 T cell receptor beta chains from one sample sequenced in a study of T cells in Graves' hyperthyroidism and ophthalmopathy. Amplification yielded TCR beta CDR3 regions, with RNA transcripts as the source. TCR CDR3 regions were first amplified by RT-PCR with HTBI primers. Each CDR3 protein gets one entry after TCRdb re-called the multiplex PCR reads with MiXCR. The sample yields some 510,000 distinct CDR3 sequences, about 45% seen once. Material: peripheral blood or thyroid tissue (not recorded which). All receptors come from a woman younger than 35 with Graves' hyperthyroidism.

This clonotype has ten or more counts. V usage is TRBV10-3 and J usage is TRBJ2-5; no firm D call. The CDR3 spans 14 residues. Germline CDR1 ENHRY, CDR2 SYGVKD. Trimming removed 2 bases from V and 5 bases from J, with 12 bases in between. The CDR3 here is CAISEPVSQETQYF. CDR3 DNA: TGTGCCATCAGTGAGCCTGTGAGTCAGGAGACCCAGTACTTC.

This clonotype was recorded many times. This chain joins TRBV7-9 and TRBJ2-7, with 8 positions matching TRBD1. Trimming took 9 bases from V and 4 from J; bases not matched to a gene: 5. Per the germline V gene, CDR1 is SEHNR and CDR2 is FQNEAQ (reference sequence). The CDR3 sequence is 12 residues long. The CDR3 DNA reads as TGTGCCAGTGCAGGGGGCGCGTACGAGCAGTACTTC. Its translation is CASAGGAYEQYF.

V is TRBV29-1 and J is TRBJ1-1, with unresolved D. V lost 8 bases and J lost 1, with 8 bases in between. The germline V gene encodes CDR1 SQVTM and CDR2 ANQGSEA. The CDR3 is 11 residues long. CDR3: CSLSQNTEAFF. The CDR3 nucleotides are TGCAGCTTGTCGCAGAACACTGAAGCTTTCTTT. The whole variable domain, filled in from reference TRBV29-1 and TRBJ1-1, reads SAVISQKPSRDICQRGTSLTIQCQVDSQVTMMFWYRQQPGQSLTLIATANQGSEATYESGFVIDKFPISRPNLTFSTLTVSNMSPEDSSIYLCSLSQNTEAFFGQGTRLTVV.